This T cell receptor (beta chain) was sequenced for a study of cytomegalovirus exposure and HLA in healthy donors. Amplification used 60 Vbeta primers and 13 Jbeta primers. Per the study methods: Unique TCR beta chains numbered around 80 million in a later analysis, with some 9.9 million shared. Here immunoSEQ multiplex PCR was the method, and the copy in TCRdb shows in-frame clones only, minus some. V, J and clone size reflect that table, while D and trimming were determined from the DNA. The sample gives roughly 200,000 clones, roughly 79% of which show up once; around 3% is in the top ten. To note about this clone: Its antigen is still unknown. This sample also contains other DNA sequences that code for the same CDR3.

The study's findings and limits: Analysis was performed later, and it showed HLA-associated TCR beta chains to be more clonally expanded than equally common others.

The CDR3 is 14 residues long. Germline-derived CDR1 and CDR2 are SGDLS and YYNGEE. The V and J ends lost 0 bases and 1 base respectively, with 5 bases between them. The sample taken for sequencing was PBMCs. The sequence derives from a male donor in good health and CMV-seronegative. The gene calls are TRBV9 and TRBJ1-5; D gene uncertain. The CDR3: CASSVGQSNQPQHF. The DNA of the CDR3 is TGTGCCAGCAGCGTAGGACAAAGCAATCAGCCCCAGCATTTT.